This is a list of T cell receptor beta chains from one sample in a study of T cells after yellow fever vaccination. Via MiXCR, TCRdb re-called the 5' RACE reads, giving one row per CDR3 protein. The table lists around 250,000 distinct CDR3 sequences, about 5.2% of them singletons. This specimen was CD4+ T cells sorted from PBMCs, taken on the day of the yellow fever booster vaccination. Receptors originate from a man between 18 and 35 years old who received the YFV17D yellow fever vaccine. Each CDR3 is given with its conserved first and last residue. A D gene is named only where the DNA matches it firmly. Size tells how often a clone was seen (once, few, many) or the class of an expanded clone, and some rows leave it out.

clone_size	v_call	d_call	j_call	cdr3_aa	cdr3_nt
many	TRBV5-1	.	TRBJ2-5	CASSFGSGAETQYF	TGCGCCAGCAGCTTTGGGAGTGGAGCAGAGACCCAGTACTTC
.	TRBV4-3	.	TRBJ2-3	CASSQELSTDTQYF	TGCGCCAGCAGCCAAGAACTGAGCACAGATACGCAGTATTTT
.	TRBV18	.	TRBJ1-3	CASSGQLSGNTIYF	TGTGCCAGCTCAGGACAGCTCTCTGGAAACACCATATATTTT
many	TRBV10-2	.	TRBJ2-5	CASTGVDGGTQYF	TGCGCCAGCACCGGGGTGGACGGAGGGACCCAGTACTTC
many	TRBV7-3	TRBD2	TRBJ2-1	CASSSNGAGGGNEQFF	TGTGCCAGCAGCTCAAATGGGGCGGGGGGCGGAAATGAGCAGTTCTTC
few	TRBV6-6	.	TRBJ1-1	CASSKHPNTEAFF	TGTGCCAGCAGCAAGCACCCGAACACTGAAGCTTTCTTT
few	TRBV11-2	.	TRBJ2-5	CASSVDGWLVGTQYF	TGTGCCAGCAGCGTGGACGGGTGGTTGGTCGGGACCCAGTACTTC
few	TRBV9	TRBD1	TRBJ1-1	CASSVGTDGTEAFF	TGTGCCAGCAGCGTTGGGACAGACGGCACTGAAGCTTTCTTT
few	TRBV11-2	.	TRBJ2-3	CASSLGFRGNTQYF	TGTGCCAGCAGCTTAGGGTTCCGGGGAAATACGCAGTATTTT
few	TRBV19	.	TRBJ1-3	CASSPFRGSGNTIYF	TGTGCCAGTAGCCCCTTTCGTGGCTCTGGAAACACCATATATTTT
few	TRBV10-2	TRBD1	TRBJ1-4	CASSDRTGRGEKLFF	TGCGCCAGCAGTGATCGGACAGGGAGGGGTGAAAAACTGTTTTTT
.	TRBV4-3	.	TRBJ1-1	CASSPAMRGTEAFF	TGCGCCAGCAGCCCCGCGATGAGGGGCACTGAAGCTTTCTTT
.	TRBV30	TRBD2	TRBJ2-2	CAWSVRGGNRELFF	TGTGCCTGGAGTGTTCGGGGGGGCAATCGGGAGCTGTTTTTT
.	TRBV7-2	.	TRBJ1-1	CASSSSAGTEAFF	TGTGCCAGCAGCTCTTCGGCGGGGACTGAAGCTTTCTTT
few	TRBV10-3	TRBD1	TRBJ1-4	CAISERDRGQEKLFF	TGTGCCATCAGTGAGCGGGACAGGGGGCAGGAAAAACTGTTTTTT
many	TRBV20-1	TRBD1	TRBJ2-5	CSARGQPGRGQETQYF	TGCAGTGCTAGAGGCCAACCGGGCAGGGGGCAAGAGACCCAGTACTTC
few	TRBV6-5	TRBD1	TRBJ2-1	CASRDRVLNEQFF	TGTGCCAGCCGGGACAGGGTCCTCAATGAGCAGTTCTTC
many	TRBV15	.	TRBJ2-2	CATSIQRAGELFF	TGTGCCACCAGCATCCAGAGGGCCGGGGAGCTGTTTTTT
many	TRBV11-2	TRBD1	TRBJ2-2	CASSKTGQGSTGELFF	TGTGCCAGCAGCAAAACTGGACAGGGGAGCACCGGGGAGCTGTTTTTT
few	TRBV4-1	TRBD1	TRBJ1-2	CASSPRDRGSNYGYTF	TGCGCCAGCAGCCCCCGGGACAGGGGTTCTAACTATGGCTACACCTTC
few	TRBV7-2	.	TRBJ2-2	CASRTRQANTGELFF	TGTGCCAGCAGGACCCGACAGGCGAACACCGGGGAGCTGTTTTTT
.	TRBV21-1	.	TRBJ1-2	CASSVHSNYGYTF	TGTGCCAGCAGTGTACACAGCAACTATGGCTACACCTTC
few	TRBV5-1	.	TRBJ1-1	CASSLASFPGDPFF	TGCGCCAGCAGCTTGGCTTCATTTCCAGGCGACCCTTTCTTT
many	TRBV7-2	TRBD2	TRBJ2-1	CASSRSAGVYNEQFF	TGTGCCAGCAGCCGTAGCGCGGGGGTTTACAATGAGCAGTTCTTC
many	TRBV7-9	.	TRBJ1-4	CASSLEAARTNEKLFF	TGTGCCAGCAGCTTAGAGGCCGCGAGAACTAATGAAAAACTGTTTTTT
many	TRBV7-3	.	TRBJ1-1	CASSSTTEAFF	TGTGCCAGCAGCTCCACCACTGAAGCTTTCTTT
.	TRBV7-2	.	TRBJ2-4	CASSPDRIRKNIQYF	TGTGCCAGCAGCCCCGACAGGATCAGGAAAAACATTCAGTACTTC
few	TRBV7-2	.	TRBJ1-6	CASSSPGQIYNSPLHF	TGTGCCAGCAGCTCCCCGGGACAAATTTATAATTCACCCCTCCACTTT
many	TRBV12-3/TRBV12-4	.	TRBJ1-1	CASSPGRVNTEAFF	TGTGCCAGCAGTCCAGGGCGAGTGAACACTGAAGCTTTCTTT
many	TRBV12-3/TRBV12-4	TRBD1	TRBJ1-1	CASSFGQDNTEAFF	TGTGCCAGCAGTTTCGGACAGGATAACACTGAAGCTTTCTTT
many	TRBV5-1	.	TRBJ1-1	CASTPSGNTEAFF	TGCGCCAGCACCCCCTCGGGAAACACTGAAGCTTTCTTT
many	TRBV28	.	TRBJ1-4	CASSGKPTNEKLFF	TGTGCCAGCAGTGGAAAACCAACTAATGAAAAACTGTTTTTT
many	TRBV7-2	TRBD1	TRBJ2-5	CASSTPQGARQETQYF	TGTGCCAGCAGCACCCCACAGGGGGCGAGGCAAGAGACCCAGTACTTC
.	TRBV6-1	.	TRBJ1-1	CASSEAWGNTEAFF	TGTGCCAGCAGTGAAGCTTGGGGGAACACTGAAGCTTTCTTT
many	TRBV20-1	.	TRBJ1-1	CSARFGGRMNTEAFF	TGCAGTGCTAGATTTGGGGGCCGCATGAACACTGAAGCTTTCTTT
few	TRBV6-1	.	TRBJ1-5	CASSEGRYSNQPQHF	TGTGCCAGCAGTGAAGGCAGATATAGCAATCAGCCCCAGCATTTT
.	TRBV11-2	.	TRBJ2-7	CASRPMSTYGEYF	TGTGCCAGCCGACCCATGAGCACCTACGGGGAGTACTTC
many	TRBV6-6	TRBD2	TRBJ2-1	CASSYSPPSGVYNEQFF	TGTGCCAGCAGTTACTCTCCTCCTAGCGGGGTGTACAATGAGCAGTTCTTC
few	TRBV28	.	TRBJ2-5	CASSLPRGAQETQYF	TGTGCCAGCAGTTTGCCCAGGGGGGCTCAAGAGACCCAGTACTTC
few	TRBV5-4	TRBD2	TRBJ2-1	CASSRALAGGKDNEQFF	TGTGCCAGCAGCCGGGCACTAGCGGGGGGGAAGGACAATGAGCAGTTCTTC
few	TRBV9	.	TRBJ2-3	CASSAARTDTQYF	TGTGCCAGCAGCGCCGCACGTACAGATACGCAGTATTTT
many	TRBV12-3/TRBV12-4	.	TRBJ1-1	CASSFGREYEAFF	TGTGCCAGCAGTTTCGGCCGCGAATATGAAGCTTTCTTT
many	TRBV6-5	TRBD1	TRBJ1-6	CASSYWGQGNSPLHF	TGTGCCAGCAGTTATTGGGGACAGGGCAATTCACCCCTCCACTTT
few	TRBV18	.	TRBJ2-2	CASSTLQRNTGELFF	TGTGCCAGCTCAACCCTACAGCGAAACACCGGGGAGCTGTTTTTT
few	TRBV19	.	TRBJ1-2	CASSIHPQDGYGYTF	TGTGCCAGTAGTATTCATCCCCAAGATGGGTATGGCTACACCTTC
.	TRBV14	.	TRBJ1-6	CASSQHRDSPLHF	TGTGCCAGCAGCCAACACAGGGACTCACCCCTCCACTTT
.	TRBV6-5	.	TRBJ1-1	CASSYSMGGRYEAFF	TGTGCCAGCAGTTACTCGATGGGCGGTCGGTACGAAGCTTTCTTT
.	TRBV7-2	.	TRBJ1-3	CASSPRTLSGNTIYF	TGTGCCAGCAGCCCGCGGACACTCTCTGGAAACACCATATATTTT
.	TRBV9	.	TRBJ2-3	CASSVGILVADTQYF	TGTGCCAGCAGCGTAGGGATTCTGGTAGCAGATACGCAGTATTTT
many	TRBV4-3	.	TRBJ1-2	CASSQDLGSHGYTF	TGCGCCAGCAGCCAAGATTTGGGAAGTCATGGCTACACCTTC
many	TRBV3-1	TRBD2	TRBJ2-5	CASSQLLAGTSEETQYF	TGTGCCAGCAGCCAGTTATTAGCGGGGACGTCGGAGGAGACCCAGTACTTC
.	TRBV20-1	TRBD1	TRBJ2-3	CSARNRGDTQYF	TGCAGTGCTCGAAACAGGGGCGATACGCAGTATTTT
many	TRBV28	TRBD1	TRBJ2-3	CASSPGTAFPDTQYF	TGTGCCAGCAGTCCCGGGACAGCATTCCCAGATACGCAGTATTTT
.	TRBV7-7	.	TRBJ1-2	CASSFPAGEYGYTF	TGTGCCAGCAGCTTCCCGGCAGGGGAGTATGGCTACACCTTC